One sample yielded the 20 T cell receptor beta chains listed below, sequenced in a study of T cells in Graves' hyperthyroidism and ophthalmopathy. There were TCR beta CDR3 regions amplified from RNA transcripts. The HTBI set primed first-round TCR CDR3 RT-PCR. TCRdb reanalysed the multiplex PCR reads using MiXCR and keeps one entry per CDR3 protein. Of just under 750,000 distinct CDR3 sequences listed, roughly a third are singletons. Sequencing input: blood. All receptors come from a middle-aged woman with Graves' hyperthyroidism.

This sequence joins TRBV10-3 and TRBJ1-1; a weak D match, TRBD1 (6 bases). Trimming shortened V by 3 bases and J by 4 bases, and 9 bases separated the two germline ends. This CDR3 is 13 amino acids long. The germline V gene has CDR1 ENHRY and CDR2 SYGVKD. The CDR3 sequence is CAISDGGFTEAFF. CDR3 DNA sequence: TGTGCCATCAGTGACGGGGGCTTCACTGAAGCTTTCTTT.

This clonotype has just a few counts. V gene TRBV6-5 combines with J gene TRBJ1-2; possibly TRBD1 for D (5 bases). Trimming removed 0 bases from V and 8 bases from J, with 7 bases in between. CDR1 is MNHEY, CDR2 SVGAGI, per germline. CDR3 length: 12 amino acids. The CDR3 loop is CASSYSRGGYTF. The CDR3 DNA follows: TGTGCCAGCAGTTACTCGAGGGGAGGCTACACCTTC.

As regards this clonotype: The junction and the germline gene differ at one end; a read error may be behind it. The chain joins TRBV29-1 to TRBJ2-5; the D is unclear. Germline assignment: CDR1 SQVTM and CDR2 ANQGSEA. This CDR3 has 10 amino acids. The CDR3 is CSVVLETRYF. The CDR3 DNA reads TGCAGCGTTGTCCTCGAGACCCGGTACTTC.

Concerning this clonotype itself: Sequence at one end of the junction differs from germline and may be a read error. This chain uses TRBV29-1 with TRBJ2-2; D is perhaps TRBD2 (5 bases). Germline assignment: CDR1 SQVTM and CDR2 ANQGSEA. The CDR3 contains 12 residues. The CDR3 nucleotides read TGCAGCGCAGGAACAAACACCGGGGAGCTGTCTTTT. Encoded protein: CSAGTNTGELSF.

This clonotype was seen more than once but under ten times. The chain is built from TRBV28 and TRBJ2-7; TRBD2 matches at 7 bases. Germline CDR1 reads MDHEN; CDR2 reads SYDVKM. After removal of 6 bases from V and 4 bases from J, the junction contained 3 bases not matched to a gene. There are 12 residues in the CDR3. The CDR3, as DNA: TGTGCCAGCAGGGGAGGGAGGTACGAGCAGTACTTC. As protein: CASRGGRYEQYF.

Remarks on this clonotype: This may stem from a read error, because a much larger clone lies one nucleotide away. This chain links TRBV20-1 with TRBJ1-1; D might be TRBD1 (5 bases). Trimming stripped 7 bases from V and 4 bases from J, with 13 bases between. The CDR3 extends over 12 amino acids. Germline lookup yields CDR1 DFQATT and CDR2 SNEGSKA (reference sequence). CDR3 in amino acids: CSVPSGITEAFF. The CDR3 nucleotides are TGCAGTGTTCCTTCAGGGATCACTGAAGCTTTCTTT.

Comment on this clonotype: A much bigger clone sits one base away, suggesting this may be a read error. V and J are TRBV7-9 and TRBJ1-2, with 12 bases aligning to TRBD1. Germline CDR1 reads SEHNR; CDR2 reads FQNEAQ (reference sequence). This CDR3 spans 15 amino acids. CDR3 in DNA: TGTGCCAGCTTCGGGACAGGGGGCTGGTGTTATGGCTGCACCTTC. Translating gives CASFGTGGWCYGCTF.

This clonotype has a count of ten or more. The V gene is TRBV10-3, the J gene TRBJ2-5; no clear D gene. Trimming removed 3 bases at V and 3 bases at J, with 5 bases between. This CDR3 region has 12 residues. Germline V CDR1 and CDR2: ENHRY, SYGVKD. The CDR3 coding sequence is TGTGCCATCAGTGACGGAGAAGAGACCCAGTACTTC. Translated, it gives CAISDGEETQYF.

This rearrangement joins TRBV4-3 to TRBJ2-7, with 7 bases matching TRBD1. Germline loops: CDR1 LGHNA, CDR2 YSLEER. This CDR3 has 17 residues. With 0 bases clipped from V and 2 bases from J, the junction kept 10 bases outside the gene matches. CDR3 amino acids: CASSQEDWTGRAYEQYF. The CDR3 DNA sequence: TGCGCCAGCAGCCAAGAGGACTGGACAGGCAGAGCCTACGAGCAGTACTTC.

The rearrangement links TRBV6-5 to TRBJ1-3; the D is unclear. Germline-derived CDR1 and CDR2 are MNHEY and SVGAGI. Trimming took 2 bases from V and 0 from J, leaving 11 bases between them. This CDR3 comprises 16 residues. The CDR3 coding sequence is TGTGCCAGCAGTTACGGTCTCTGGAGCTCTGGAAACACCATATATTTT. This sequence encodes CASSYGLWSSGNTIYF.

The chain combines TRBV7-2 with TRBJ1-5, with 8 bases fitting TRBD1. The length of the CDR3 is 15 residues. J lost 7 bases, V lost 2 bases, and 7 bases had no gene match. Per the germline V gene, CDR1 is SGHTA and CDR2 is FQGNSA. CDR3 DNA sequence: TGTGCCAGCAGCTTATCGACAGGGGAGGGCCAGCCCCAGCATTTT. Translating gives CASSLSTGEGQPQHF.

This clonotype showed up just a few times. This chain links TRBV5-1 with TRBJ1-1; possible D gene TRBD1, 5 bases. CDR1 and CDR2 (germline): SGHRS, YFSETQ. The CDR3 runs to 14 residues. Trimming shortened V by 9 bases and J by 1 base, and 16 bases separated the two germline ends. Written as DNA, the CDR3 is TGCGCCACACGAGAAGGGGCGGAGAACACTGAAGCTTTCTTT. This sequence encodes CATREGAENTEAFF.

This clonotype was seen ten or more times. The chain carries TRBV25-1 and TRBJ1-3, with D perhaps TRBD1 (6 bases). The CDR3 runs to 16 residues. Trimming removed 1 base from V and 3 bases from J, with 13 bases in between. CDR1 and CDR2 from the germline V gene are MGHDK and SYGVNS. CDR3 region: CASSESGGPGGNTIYF. CDR3 coding DNA: TGTGCCAGCAGTGAATCGGGGGGGCCAGGTGGAAACACCATATATTTT.

The chain carries TRBV2 and TRBJ1-2; no clear D. The V gene lost 4 bases and the J gene lost 3 bases, with 15 bases spanning the gap. The germline CDR1 and CDR2 sequences are SNHLY and FYNNEI. The CDR3 has 15 amino acids. The CDR3 DNA follows: TGTGCCAGCAGTGCCCAGATGGGCGGACACTATGGCTACACCTTC. It encodes CASSAQMGGHYGYTF.

This clonotype was counted a few times. V and J are TRBV14 and TRBJ1-2; D remains ambiguous. Between the trimmed V and J ends, which lost 1 base and 8 bases, there was a span of 23 bases. Germline V gene data show CDR1 as SGHDN and CDR2 as FVKESK. This CDR3 is built from 17 residues. DNA of the CDR3: TGTGCCAGCAGCCAAGGGATGGCTACAGACCTACCGGGAGGCTACACCTTC. Translation gives CASSQGMATDLPGGYTF.

This clonotype was seen a few times. This chain connects TRBV19 to TRBJ2-7, with a possible D match to TRBD2 (5 bases). CDR1 is LNHDA, CDR2 SQIVND, per germline (reference sequence). V shed 6 bases and J shed 2 bases, with 17 bases lying between them. The CDR3 is made up of 15 amino acids. In DNA, the CDR3 is TGTGCCAGTAGCTTGGACGCGGGCAGCGCCTACGAGCAGTACTTC. Translating it yields CASSLDAGSAYEQYF.

The V and J genes are TRBV4-2 and TRBJ1-6; D gene unclear. The germline gives CDR1 LGHNA, CDR2 YNFKEQ. This CDR3 region has 15 residues. The V end lost 1 base, the J end lost 9 bases, and 13 bases lay between the germline ends. CDR3 bases: TGTGCCAGCAGCCAAGCCTTGTCAGAATCTTCACCCCTCCACTTT. Encoded protein: CASSQALSESSPLHF.

This clonotype was counted many times. This chain uses TRBV9 with TRBJ2-7, with D uncertain. V was cut by 0 bases and J by 4 bases, with 14 bases left in between. The V gene's germline CDR1 is SGDLS and CDR2 YYNGEE. CDR3 length equals 15 residues. DNA for the CDR3: TGTGCCAGCAGCGTAGGGCAGGACCCCTCTTACGAGCAGTACTTC. Protein: CASSVGQDPSYEQYF.

Only a few counts were recorded for this clonotype. CDR3 nucleotide sequence: TGTGCCAGTTGGGGGTCCTCGACGACAGCGTACTATGGCTACACCTTC. Protein: CASWGSSTTAYYGYTF. J is TRBJ1-2 and V is TRBV24-1, with D perhaps matching TRBD1 (5 bases). This CDR3 spans 16 amino acids. Germline CDR1 is KGHDR and CDR2 is SFDVKD. V was shortened by 11 bases and J by 3 bases, with 24 bases between the two germline ends.

The V call is TRBV10-2, the J call TRBJ2-7, with 7 bases fitting TRBD2. The CDR3 has 16 amino acids. Germline V gene data show CDR1 as WSHSY and CDR2 as SAAADI. With 6 bases clipped from V and 2 bases from J, the junction kept 13 bases outside the gene matches. The CDR3 bases are TGCGCCAGCAGCCAAGATTCGACTAGCCTTCCCTACGAGCAGTACTTC. Translation gives CASSQDSTSLPYEQYF.